These T cell receptor beta chains were read from a single sample in a study of shared clonotypes between healthy human individuals. Data came from immunoSEQ multiplex PCR; TCRdb stores just in-frame clones and leaves some out. The table lists 2 million or so clones, 85% to 95% of them singletons. The sequenced sample was naive CD4+ T cells sorted from blood. All receptors derive from a man younger than 30 in good health. The CDR3 runs from the conserved cysteine through the conserved F or W. Fields, in order: D gene, V gene, clone size, J gene, CDR3 DNA, CDR3 protein. A D gene is named only where the DNA matches it firmly. Size tells how often a clone was seen (once, few, many) or the class of an expanded clone, and some rows leave it out.

d_call: TRBD1
v_call: TRBV7-9
clone_size: .
j_call: TRBJ2-5
cdr3_nt: TGTGCCAGCAGCTCATCCGGCAGGGGGTTAGAGACCCAGTACTTC
cdr3_aa: CASSSSGRGLETQYF

d_call: .
v_call: TRBV2
clone_size: .
j_call: TRBJ2-7
cdr3_nt: TGTGCCAGCAGTGAATTCAGGACGGGTTACTACGAGCAGTACTTC
cdr3_aa: CASSEFRTGYYEQYF

d_call: .
v_call: TRBV5-1
clone_size: .
j_call: TRBJ2-2
cdr3_nt: TGCGCCTCCGGGGCCATGGCGAACACCGGGGAGCTGTTTTTT
cdr3_aa: CASGAMANTGELFF

d_call: TRBD1
v_call: TRBV18
clone_size: once
j_call: TRBJ1-2
cdr3_nt: TGTGCCAGCTCACCACTGACAGGGGCCTTTATGGGCTACACCTTC
cdr3_aa: CASSPLTGAFMGYTF

d_call: .
v_call: TRBV28
clone_size: .
j_call: TRBJ2-7
cdr3_nt: TGTGCCAGCAGCAGGCGGGGTGGGGGATACGAGCAGTACTTC
cdr3_aa: CASSRRGGGYEQYF

d_call: .
v_call: TRBV6-1
clone_size: .
j_call: TRBJ1-5
cdr3_nt: TGTGCCAGCAGTGAAGGAGGTCCCCAGCCCCAGCATTTT
cdr3_aa: CASSEGGPQPQHF

d_call: TRBD1
v_call: TRBV6-5
clone_size: .
j_call: TRBJ1-2
cdr3_nt: TGTGCCAGCAGTCGGGACCGGGACAGTCCTTATGGCTACACCTTC
cdr3_aa: CASSRDRDSPYGYTF

d_call: .
v_call: TRBV4-2
clone_size: once
j_call: TRBJ2-7
cdr3_nt: TGTGCCAGCAGCCGCCAGGACGGGTCTTGGGAGCAGTACTTC
cdr3_aa: CASSRQDGSWEQYF

d_call: TRBD1
v_call: TRBV7-7
clone_size: .
j_call: TRBJ2-7
cdr3_nt: TGTGCTAGCAGCTTAGCCGAGGGACAGGGGATGCAGTACTTC
cdr3_aa: CASSLAEGQGMQYF

d_call: .
v_call: TRBV2
clone_size: .
j_call: TRBJ2-7
cdr3_nt: TGTGCCAGCACCCTCCAGGGGTATCTGGGAGAGCAGTACTTC
cdr3_aa: CASTLQGYLGEQYF